This TCR beta chain was recorded in a study of CD8+ T cells in alopecia areata. In the case of this clone: Its matching antigen is unknown.

This sample's treatment: oral pan-JAK inhibitor, 5-10 mg twice daily. From PBMCs, CD4+ and CD8+ T cells were sorted. The sequencing template was cDNA reverse transcribed from extracted RNA. Libraries were prepared by immunoSEQ multiplex PCR; TCRdb keeps only in-frame clonotypes and omits some of them. Of under 350,000 clones in the sample, 58% were seen once. CDR3 length equals 16 residues. V lost 0 bases, J lost 10 bases, and 16 bases lay in between. Findings and limits, study-wide: Sequence data from scalp samples additionally include resident alphabeta T cells of normal skin. Numerous expanded lesional clones remained in scalp and blood during tofacitinib.

V is TRBV23-1 and J is TRBJ1-6; TRBD1 is a possible D gene (6 bases). TRBV23-1 is an ORF, with its function uncertain. The clonotype was recovered from a human donor with alopecia areata. Sequenced material: CD4+ T cells sorted from blood, taken at week 24, from a patient treated with tofacitinib. The CDR3 nucleotides are TGCGCCAGCAGTCAATCGCACAGGGAAGGGAAGTCACCCCTCCACTTT. Amino acid sequence: CASSQSHREGKSPLHF.